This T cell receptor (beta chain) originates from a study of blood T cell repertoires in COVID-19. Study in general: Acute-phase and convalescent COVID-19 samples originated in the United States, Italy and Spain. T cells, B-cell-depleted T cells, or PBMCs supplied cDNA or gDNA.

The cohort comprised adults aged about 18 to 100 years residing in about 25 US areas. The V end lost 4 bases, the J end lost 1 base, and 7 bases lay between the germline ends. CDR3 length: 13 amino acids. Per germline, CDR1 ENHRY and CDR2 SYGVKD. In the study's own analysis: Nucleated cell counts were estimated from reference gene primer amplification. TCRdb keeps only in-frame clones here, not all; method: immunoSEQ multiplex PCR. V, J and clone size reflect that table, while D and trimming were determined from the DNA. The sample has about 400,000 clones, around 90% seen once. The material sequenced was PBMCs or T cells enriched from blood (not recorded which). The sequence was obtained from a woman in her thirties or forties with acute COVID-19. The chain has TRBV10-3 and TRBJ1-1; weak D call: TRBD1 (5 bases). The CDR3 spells CAISVGQNTEAFF. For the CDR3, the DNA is TGTGCCATCAGTGTTGGACAGAACACTGAAGCTTTCTTT.